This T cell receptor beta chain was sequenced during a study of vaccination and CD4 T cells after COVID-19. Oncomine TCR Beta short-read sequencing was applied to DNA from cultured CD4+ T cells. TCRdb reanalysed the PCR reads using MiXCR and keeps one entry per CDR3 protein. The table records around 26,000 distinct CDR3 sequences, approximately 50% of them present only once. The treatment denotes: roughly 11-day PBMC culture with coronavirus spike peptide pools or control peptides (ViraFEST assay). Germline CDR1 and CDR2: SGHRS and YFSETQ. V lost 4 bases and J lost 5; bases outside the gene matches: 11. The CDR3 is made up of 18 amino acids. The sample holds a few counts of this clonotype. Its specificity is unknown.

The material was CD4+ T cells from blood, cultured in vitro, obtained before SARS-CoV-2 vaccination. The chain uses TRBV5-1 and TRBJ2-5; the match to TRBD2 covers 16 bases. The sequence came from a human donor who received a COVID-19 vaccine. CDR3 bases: TGCGCCAGCAGCCCGGGACTAGCGGGGGGGCCGAGTGAGGAGACCCAGTACTTC. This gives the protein CASSPGLAGGPSEETQYF.